The 3 T cell receptor beta chains reported below all come from one sample, sequenced in a study of T cell changes during pregnancy in multiple sclerosis (dated by TCRdb to the late 2010s). Library prep was done by the immunoSEQ multiplex PCR assay. TCRdb limited this immuneACCESS table to in-frame rearrangements with V and J called. A share of clones is missing; checked studies link under half to unresolved V genes, and the rest is unexplained. For this sample the table gives roughly 57,000 clones, of which roughly nine tenths were detected only once. Under 3% of the sample goes to the ten largest clones. Sample: peripheral blood, taken in the first trimester of pregnancy. The origin of the receptors is a female donor with multiple sclerosis, enrolled in a pregnancy study.

The chain is built from TRBV19 and TRBJ1-1; 10 bases map to TRBD1. Germline trimming cut 6 bases from V and 3 bases from J; bases unmatched to any gene: 4. CDR3 length: 14 residues. The germline CDR1 and CDR2 sequences are LNHDA and SQIVND (reference sequence). Here the CDR3 reads CASRDRGTDTEAFF. The DNA of the CDR3 is TGTGCCAGTAGGGACAGGGGGACGGACACTGAAGCTTTCTTT.

The J gene is TRBJ1-1, the V gene TRBV4-2; a weak D match, TRBD1 (5 bases). This CDR3 region has 16 residues. Germline lookup yields CDR1 LGHNA and CDR2 YNFKEQ. V was cut by 0 bases and J by 3 bases, with 14 bases left in between. The CDR3, as DNA: TGTGCCAGCAGCCAAGATTTACGGGGGACCGACACTGAAGCTTTCTTT. Its protein is CASSQDLRGTDTEAFF.

J is TRBJ2-3 and V is TRBV6-1; D remains ambiguous. The V gene lost 3 bases and the J gene lost 2 bases, with 3 bases spanning the gap. CDR3 length: 12 amino acids. Looked up from germline, CDR1 is MNHNS and CDR2 is SASEGT. The CDR3 protein is CASSDYTDTQYF. The CDR3, as DNA: TGTGCCAGCAGTGACTACACAGATACGCAGTATTTT.